Below are 20 T cell receptor beta chains sequenced from a single sample in a study of T-cell reconstitution after alpha-beta-depleted transplantation in children. Unique molecular identifiers were incorporated into the prepared TCRbeta library. TCRdb re-analysed the PCR reads in MiXCR, keeping a single row per CDR3 protein. The profile shows 200,000 to 250,000 distinct CDR3 sequences, 11% of them singletons. The source material was PBMCs, sampled before TCRalphabeta/CD19-depleted stem cell transplant. The receptor source for this set is a child younger than two with acute myeloid leukemia, due to receive a stem cell transplant.

This clonotype was recorded many times. The V call is TRBV12-3 or TRBV12-4, the J call TRBJ2-5; the D is unclear. The CDR3 consists of 12 residues. Trimming stripped 8 bases from V and 5 bases from J, with 12 bases between. Here the CDR3 DNA reads TGTGCCAGCGGCCCGAGGTGGGAGACCCAGTACTTC. The encoded protein is CASGPRWETQYF.

This clonotype appeared a few times. The chain joins TRBV20-1 to TRBJ2-1, with a tentative D call TRBD2 (6 bases). Germline loops: CDR1 DFQATT, CDR2 SNEGSKA (reference sequence). The V end was cut by 5 bases, the J end by 3 bases, with 17 bases between. This CDR3 is 15 amino acids long. The CDR3 is CSASGTMGGYNEQFF. DNA for the CDR3: TGCAGTGCTTCAGGGACCATGGGGGGCTACAATGAGCAGTTCTTC.

This clonotype was seen ten or more times. The rearrangement uses TRBV5-5 and TRBJ2-7, with 7 bases matching TRBD1. The CDR3 is 13 residues long. Losses at the gene ends were 4 bases for V and 6 bases for J; bases not matched to a gene: 7. Germline V gene data show CDR1 as SGHKS and CDR2 as YYEKEE (reference sequence). The CDR3: CASSATSGGEQYF. CDR3 DNA sequence: TGTGCCAGCAGCGCCACGTCAGGGGGCGAGCAGTACTTC.

This clonotype was counted ten times or more. The junction shows a germline mismatch at one end, possibly a read error. J is TRBJ2-3 and V is TRBV18; D remains ambiguous. CDR3 size: 14 residues. Germline-derived CDR1 and CDR2 are KGHSH and LQKENI. Here the CDR3 reads CASSSPGSTDTQYF. In nucleotides, the CDR3 is TGTGCCAGCTCATCACCCGGATCTACAGATACGCAGTATTTT.

This clonotype was observed at least ten times. The genes are TRBV29-1 and TRBJ2-5; possibly TRBD2 for D (6 bases). V lost 3 bases, J lost 1 base, and 6 bases lay in between. This CDR3 is 12 amino acids long. The germline CDR1 and CDR2 sequences are SQVTM and ANQGSEA. CDR3 nucleotide sequence: TGCAGCGTTGACGGGGGCCAAGAGACCCAGTACTTC. Encoded protein: CSVDGGQETQYF.

This clonotype occurred many times. The chain employs TRBV12-3 or TRBV12-4 and TRBJ1-4; D not certain. The CDR3 spans 14 residues. The V end lost 6 bases, the J end lost 8 bases, and 16 bases lay between the germline ends. CDR3 in DNA: TGTGCCAGCAGGGTCGGAGCGCGCTTGGAAAAACTGTTTTTT. It codes for CASRVGARLEKLFF.

This clonotype has ten or more counts. This sequence joins TRBV20-1 and TRBJ2-5; possibly TRBD2 for D (6 bases). Germline lookup yields CDR1 DFQATT and CDR2 SNEGSKA (reference sequence). The V and J ends lost 4 bases and 5 bases respectively, with 11 bases between them. This CDR3 comprises 12 residues. CDR3 residues: CSATRGRETQYF. For the CDR3, the DNA is TGCAGTGCTACTAGAGGGAGGGAGACCCAGTACTTC.

This clonotype was found many times. V and J are TRBV29-1 and TRBJ2-7, with D possibly TRBD1 on 5 matching bases. This CDR3 is built from 12 residues. Deletions cut 3 bases from V and 2 bases from J, with 8 bases between. Germline values: CDR1 SQVTM, CDR2 ANQGSEA. CDR3 protein: CSVEWGAYEQYF. The CDR3 bases are TGCAGCGTTGAGTGGGGCGCCTACGAGCAGTACTTC.

The sample holds many counts of this clonotype. V is TRBV7-2 and J is TRBJ2-7; a possible D gene is TRBD1 (6 bases). The CDR3 is 15 amino acids. The germline V and J ends were trimmed by 4 bases and 1 base, with 14 bases remaining between them. The germline CDR1 and CDR2 sequences are SGHTA and FQGNSA. As DNA, the CDR3 is TGTGCCAGCAGCTCATCTTCGGACAGATCCTACGAGCAGTACTTC. It codes for CASSSSSDRSYEQYF.

Regarding this clonotype: One junction end does not reproduce the germline sequence, and a read error may be involved. The V gene is TRBV12-3 or TRBV12-4, the J gene TRBJ1-5, with no clear D. This CDR3 has 12 amino acids. CDR3 amino acids: CATSLGRQPQHF. CDR3 coding DNA: TGTGCCACCAGTTTGGGTAGACAGCCCCAGCATTTT.

This clonotype showed up many times. V is TRBV5-1 and J is TRBJ2-3; D gene ambiguous. The CDR3 length is 12 residues. V lost 5 bases to trimming and J lost 0 bases, with 4 bases between them. Per germline, CDR1 SGHRS and CDR2 YFSETQ. This CDR3 reads CASRSSTDTQYF. CDR3 sequence (DNA): TGCGCCAGCAGGAGTAGCACAGATACGCAGTATTTT.

This clonotype has at least ten counts. The genes are TRBV29-1 and TRBJ2-2; D uncertain. This CDR3 spans 13 amino acids. From germline, CDR1 is SQVTM and CDR2 ANQGSEA. CDR3 sequence reads: CTAKLSVPGELFF. CDR3 bases: TGCACCGCAAAATTGTCGGTACCCGGGGAGCTGTTTTTT.

This clonotype came up many times. The V gene is TRBV7-9, the J gene TRBJ1-2; no clear D gene. The CDR3 is 15 residues long. V lost 5 bases and J 8 bases, leaving 21 bases between the germline ends. Germline V gives CDR1 SEHNR, CDR2 FQNEAQ (reference sequence). The CDR3, as DNA: TGTGCCAGCAGCGGTCCTGGGTGGGCTAGCGAAGGCTACACCTTC. It specifies CASSGPGWASEGYTF.

The chain couples TRBV12-3 or TRBV12-4 to TRBJ1-2; D not resolved. V lost 5 bases, J lost 4 bases, and 14 bases lay in between. This CDR3 is built from 14 residues. The CDR3 bases are TGTGCCAGCAGTCTCACATCCCAGGCCTATGGCTACACCTTC. Translation: CASSLTSQAYGYTF.

Ten or more counts support this clonotype. The gene calls are TRBV24-1 and TRBJ2-6; no firm D call. CDR3 length: 13 amino acids. Per germline, CDR1 KGHDR and CDR2 SFDVKD. Deletions cut 7 bases from V and 2 bases from J, with 5 bases between. The CDR3 DNA follows: TGTGCCACCAGCGATCCTGGGGCCAACGTCCTGACTTTC. It codes for CATSDPGANVLTF.

V and J are TRBV6-1 and TRBJ2-7, with 11 bases lining up with TRBD1. V was pared by 8 bases and J by 1 base, with 4 bases of the junction left unmatched. The CDR3 sequence is 14 residues long. The germline CDR1 and CDR2 sequences are MNHNS and SASEGT. CDR3 in amino acids: CASPRDRGSYEQYF. The CDR3 nucleotides are TGTGCCAGCCCCCGGGACAGGGGGTCCTACGAGCAGTACTTC.

Ten or more counts support this clonotype. The V call is TRBV2, the J call TRBJ1-2; no reliable D call. The CDR3 loop spans 13 amino acids. Germline loops: CDR1 SNHLY, CDR2 FYNNEI. Trimming stripped 6 bases from V and 8 bases from J, with 16 bases between. The CDR3 nucleotides are TGTGCCAGCAGGGCCAACGGGATGGGCGGCTACACCTTC. Encoded protein: CASRANGMGGYTF. The full variable domain, with the rest looked up from reference TRBV2 and TRBJ1-2, is EPEVTQTPSHQVTQMGQEVILRCVPISNHLYFYWYRQILGQKVEFLVSFYNNEISEKSEIFDDQFSVERPDGSNFTLKIRSTKLEDSAMYFCASRANGMGGYTFGSGTRLTVV.

The CDR3 is CASRWNEAGTEAFF. DNA of the CDR3: TGTGCCAGCAGATGGAATGAGGCTGGGACTGAAGCTTTCTTT. The genes are TRBV12-3 or TRBV12-4 and TRBJ1-1; D is uncertain. The CDR3 length is 14 residues. V was clipped by 6 bases and J by 5 bases, with 16 bases between them.

The J gene is TRBJ2-7, the V gene TRBV6-6, with D tentatively TRBD1 or TRBD2 (5 bases each). The CDR3 extends over 14 amino acids. Trimming stripped 7 bases from V and 0 bases from J, with 13 bases between. The germline CDR1 and CDR2 sequences are MNHNY and SVGAGI (reference sequence). The CDR3, as DNA: TGTGCCAGCAAGCCGGGACCCCTCTCCTACGAGCAGTACTTC. This sequence encodes CASKPGPLSYEQYF.

The table lists this clonotype with many counts. The chain carries TRBV10-3 and TRBJ1-1; D is unresolved. CDR1 is ENHRY, CDR2 SYGVKD, per germline. This CDR3 contains 16 residues. The V end lost 0 bases, the J end lost 0 bases, and 11 bases lay between the germline ends. The CDR3 loop is CAISESRTAMNTEAFF. CDR3 DNA: TGTGCCATCAGTGAGTCGAGGACGGCTATGAACACTGAAGCTTTCTTT.